The entry below gives a single TCR beta chain sequence along with its context. It lacks a known antigen. Read data end 3 residues before the CDR3 end; the end is taken from the germline J gene. Inclusive of the bounding cysteine and phenylalanine, the CDR3 is 15 residues long. The 36 bases shown cover part of the CDR3, and their frame starts at base 1. The CDR1 and CDR2 encoded by the germline V gene are SGHNT and YENEEA. V and J lose 4 bases and 6 bases, and a span of 18 bases separates them. This record comes from a study of T cells in women clearing cervical HPV infection (dated by TCRdb to the late 2010s). In the study overall: The cases were 25 women with histologically confirmed HPV16-related CIN3 or worse, and 2 of those women had invasive cancers. Controls were 25 women whose single incident HPV16 infection cleared within 12 months without precancer or cancer developing. Case blood was taken at the visit when the lesion was first identified, whereas control blood was taken when infection was no longer detected. For cases, a median interval of roughly 150 days, with an interquartile range of about 80 to 200 days, was observed between lesion detection and blood sampling. Since only a few of the women had HLA typing available, the possibility that HLA type was acting as a confounder could not be ruled out. This exploratory proof-of-principle case-control study, nested within the Guanacaste HPV Natural History Study in Costa Rica, compared TCR repertoires among women with different cervical HPV16 outcomes. Cases were matched to controls by age within five years and by the year the sample was collected. Cases had a median age of approximately 35 years compared with 38 to 40 for controls, and baseline characteristics showed no significant differences between the groups. The parent cohort enrolled under 11,000 women aged 18 or older in Guanacaste, Costa Rica, in about 1993 to 1994 and followed the women for seven years. Quality controls consisted of five blinded duplicates per group, for a total of roughly 60 samples made up of around 50 participants and some 10 replicates. Study-level results and caveats: Random forest classifiers that combined richness and V gene abundances separated cases from controls with an estimated AUC of 0.83. Significantly higher TCR repertoire richness was observed in CIN3+ cases than in controls across sequencing depths, whereas no difference in evenness was found. Because of the cross-sectional design, the study could not determine whether the associations came before infection or resulted from infection, and neither effector/memory subsets nor HPV-specific T cells were isolated. Cases had lower TRBV6-7 relative abundance than controls (0.11% versus 0.16%; Bonferroni P = 0.0008). Because the number of T cells in each sample was unknown, differences in richness could reflect differing T-cell content rather than repertoire biology.

The immunoSEQ assay used multiplex PCR to amplify TCR beta CDR3 regions from an average of approximately 1,200 ng of genomic DNA per sample. Primer bias was corrected in the assay by using a complete synthetic TCR repertoire to establish an amplification baseline. The amplicons were sequenced on the Illumina platform. The paper's data handling went like this. Sequence errors were corrected by clustering with frequency ratios and a modified nearest-neighbor algorithm, and the sequences were then analyzed in the immunoSEQ Analyzer using IMGT gene definitions. At each rarefaction depth, TCR richness and evenness were averaged across 20 rarefaction repeats, and any sample with fewer sequences than the depth was left out. Wilcoxon rank sum tests with FDR correction were used to compare V, D and J gene relative abundances between the groups. For the blinded duplicates, the intraclass correlation was 90% to 97% for TCR richness and averaged about 76% across some 66 gene segments. TCRdb took this table from immuneACCESS and kept in-frame rearrangements with V and J called. Such tables lack part of the clones; where checked against another copy, unresolved V genes explain under half of the gap, and the rest is unexplained. That table furnishes V, J and clone size, whereas the DNA furnished D and trimming. The table for this sample lists about 30,000 clones. 3.5% of the sample comes from the top ten.

Every participant had a single incident cervical HPV16 infection, and prevalent HPV16 infections were excluded. Cervical HPV DNA was detected by MY09/MY11 PCR, and genotyping was performed by dot-blot hybridization. Roughly 14 mL of heparinized blood was centrifuged, after which the buffy coat was aliquoted, frozen at -30 degrees C, and then stored at -80 degrees C. QIAGEN kits were used to extract genomic DNA from buffy coat specimens. This TCR derives from a woman aged 18 to 75 with a cervical HPV16 infection that either progressed to CIN3+ or cleared (not recorded which). Input material: blood buffy coat. This receptor chain uses TRBV11-3 and TRBJ2-5; there is no confident call for the D gene. The DNA read from the CDR3 is TGTGCCAGCAGCTCCACCGTTGCACACCCCCAGACC. Its protein reads: CASSSTVAHPQT. The entire CDR3 reads CASSSTVAHPQTQYF.